These 13 T cell receptor beta chains came from one sample sequenced in a study of T cells in Graves' hyperthyroidism and ophthalmopathy (dated by TCRdb to between 2018 and 2021). Library preparation employed multiplex PCR. Instrument used: Illumina HiSeq 2000. Amplification of TCR beta CDR3 regions was carried out from RNA transcripts. The TCR CDR3 was subjected to a first round of RT-PCR using the HTBI primer set and the Qiagen OneStep RT-PCR kit. The public reads were quality trimmed at Q25 with fastp and then assembled into clones with MiXCR by TCRdb, keeping productive beta chains. Here each entry gathers all rows of one CDR3 protein and keeps the most common genes and DNA. The sample table holds 350,000 to 400,000 distinct CDR3 sequences, of which 14% were seen once. The ten largest clonotypes hold roughly 11% of the sample. The sequenced sample consisted of blood. The receptor set was obtained from an older woman with Graves' hyperthyroidism.

In this sample, this clonotype turned up many times. The V call is TRBV29-1, the J call TRBJ2-3; D gene uncertain. CDR3 length equals 13 residues. Looked up from germline, CDR1 is SQVTM and CDR2 is ANQGSEA. Trimming stripped 3 bases from V and 6 bases from J, with 13 bases between. As DNA, the CDR3 is TGCAGCGTTGATGGTCTGGGTTCGGATACGCAGTATTTT. Its translation is CSVDGLGSDTQYF.

In this sample, this clonotype turned up many times. The V call is TRBV28, the J call TRBJ1-2, with 7 bases matching TRBD1. J was trimmed by 4 bases and V by 6 bases; bases with no gene match: 8. CDR3 length: 14 residues. Germline loops: CDR1 MDHEN, CDR2 SYDVKM. CDR3 nucleotide sequence: TGTGCCAGCAGACCGAGGACAGGCCGCTATGGCTACACCTTC. Protein: CASRPRTGRYGYTF.

On this clonotype: One base away lies a much larger clone, so this may be a sequencing read error. J is TRBJ2-2 and V is TRBV7-9, with 7 bases identical to TRBD1. J lost 1 base, V lost 5 bases, and 7 bases had no gene match. The CDR3 runs 16 residues. Germline V gene sequence: CDR1 SEHNR, CDR2 FQNEAQ (reference sequence). This chain's CDR3 is CASSQGVLVNTGELFF. CDR3 nucleotide sequence: TGTGCCAGCAGCCAGGGGGTGTTAGTGAACACCGGGGAGCTGTTTTTT.

There are many counts of this clonotype. J is TRBJ2-5 and V is TRBV12-5; 8 bases align to TRBD2. The CDR3 length is 14 residues. The J segment lost 1 base and the V segment lost 6 bases, leaving 4 bases of the junction unmatched. Germline CDR1 and CDR2: LGHNT and FRNRAP. CDR3 amino acids: CASGLAGIQETQYF. The CDR3 DNA reads as TGTGCTAGTGGGCTAGCGGGTATCCAAGAGACCCAGTACTTC.

This clonotype has more than one count but fewer than ten. The V call is TRBV5-1, the J call TRBJ1-3; D is undetermined. Trimming took off 0 bases at V and 3 bases at J, with 13 bases between the two ends. Looked up from germline, CDR1 is SGHRS and CDR2 is YFSETQ. There are 16 residues in the CDR3. Written as DNA, the CDR3 is TGCGCCAGCAGCTTGGCCGGGTTTGCCTTTGGAAACACCATATATTTT. Amino acids: CASSLAGFAFGNTIYF.

This clonotype appeared many times. The chain employs TRBV9 and TRBJ2-1; no reliable D call. The CDR3 has 15 residues. The V gene lost 0 bases and the J gene lost 4 bases, with 11 bases spanning the gap. Per germline, CDR1 SGDLS and CDR2 YYNGEE. CDR3 coding DNA: TGTGCCAGCAGCGTAGGGGGTAACTCTTACAATGAGCAGTTCTTC. Translation: CASSVGGNSYNEQFF.

This clonotype was observed many times. This chain links TRBV2 with TRBJ1-1, with 8 bases aligning to TRBD1. The length of the CDR3 is 12 residues. Germline trimming cut 7 bases from V and 4 bases from J; bases unmatched to any gene: 2. Germline-derived CDR1 and CDR2 are SNHLY and FYNNEI. CDR3 in DNA: TGTGCCAGCAAAGGACAGGGCACTGAAGCTTTCTTT. The encoded protein is CASKGQGTEAFF.

The gene calls are TRBV7-2 and TRBJ2-7, with 8 bases identical to TRBD1. CDR3 length: 16 residues. The trim removed 5 bases at V and 2 bases at J, leaving 11 bases unmatched. Looked up from germline, CDR1 is SGHTA and CDR2 is FQGNSA. CDR3 protein: CASSLGGTGLTYEQYF. The CDR3 nucleotides are TGTGCCAGCAGCCTTGGGGGGACAGGCCTAACCTACGAGCAGTACTTC.

In this sample, this clonotype turned up many times. The V and J genes are TRBV20-1 and TRBJ2-3; D might be TRBD2 (6 bases). The CDR3 spans 13 residues. V shed 0 bases and J shed 3 bases, with 7 bases lying between them. CDR1 DFQATT and CDR2 SNEGSKA come from the germline V gene (reference sequence). The CDR3 nucleotides are TGCAGTGCTAGAGACGGGAGAACAGATACGCAGTATTTT. Protein: CSARDGRTDTQYF.

This clonotype turned up a few times. The chain couples TRBV3-1 to TRBJ2-1; D might be TRBD2 (6 bases). CDR3 length: 15 residues. Per germline, CDR1 LGHDT and CDR2 YNNKEL (reference sequence). V was pared by 2 bases and J by 6 bases, with 14 bases between. The CDR3 DNA follows: TGTGCCAGCAGCCAAATTGTGGGAGGCGGCAATGAGCAGTTCTTC. It codes for CASSQIVGGGNEQFF.

There are a few counts of this clonotype. Likely a read error: the CDR3 ends without its conserved phenylalanine or tryptophan. The V call is TRBV6-1, the J call TRBJ1-1, with a possible D match to TRBD1 (6 bases). Per the germline V gene, CDR1 is MNHNS and CDR2 is SASEGT. The CDR3 is 14 residues long. V was shortened by 0 bases and J by 5 bases, with 10 bases between the two germline ends. CDR3 loop: CASSEATRGTEAFL. CDR3 nucleotide sequence: TGTGCCAGCAGTGAAGCGACTAGGGGGACTGAAGCTTTCCTT.

The V gene is TRBV6-1, the J gene TRBJ2-7; 9 nucleotides agree with TRBD2. CDR3 size: 16 residues. The J segment lost 2 bases and the V segment lost 6 bases, leaving 11 bases of the junction unmatched. Germline values: CDR1 MNHNS, CDR2 SASEGT. For the CDR3, the DNA is TGTGCCAGCAGGGACAGCCGATCTAGCGGGACCTACGAGCAGTACTTC. Translating gives CASRDSRSSGTYEQYF.

This clonotype was observed at least ten times. The rearrangement links TRBV11-2 to TRBJ2-1; 7 bases are a match to TRBD2. This CDR3 has 19 amino acids. The junction had 18 bases not matched to a gene; V was cut back by 5 bases and J by 2 bases. Germline CDR1 reads SGHAT; CDR2 reads FQNNGV. CDR3 region: CASSLRDGGGKKTYNEQFF. The CDR3 DNA sequence: TGTGCCAGCAGCCTCAGAGACGGCGGGGGAAAGAAGACCTACAATGAGCAGTTCTTC. Full variable domain (missing parts from reference TRBV11-2 and TRBJ2-1): EAGVAQSPRYKIIEKRQSVAFWCNPISGHATLYWYQQILGQGPKLLIQFQNNGVVDDSQLPKDRFSAERLKGVDSTLKIQPAKLEDSAVYLCASSLRDGGGKKTYNEQFFGPGTRLTVL.